The present entry profiles one TCR beta chain with its context. Its antigen remains unidentified. Profiled with immunoSEQ multiplex PCR; TCRdb holds only in-frame clones, not every one. The sample includes about 130,000 clones, 85% to 90% seen only once; the top ten take about 10%. This record comes from a study of cytomegalovirus exposure and HLA in healthy donors. Study context: A later analysis reported the 90 to 150 validation repertoires used the same platform as the approximately 670 first-cohort repertoires.

V lost 1 base and J 6 bases, leaving 11 bases between the germline ends. Germline lookup yields CDR1 SGHNT and CDR2 YYREEE (reference sequence). The CDR3 spans 14 residues. Study-wide results and limits: According to reports, the classifier identified cytomegalovirus status with high specificity and sensitivity. In vitro data verified a few CMV-associated chains as specific for CMV antigens. The authors listed approximately 160 TCR beta chains as cytomegalovirus-associated.

Sequenced material: PBMCs. The chain combines TRBV5-4 with TRBJ2-1; TRBD2 might be the D (6 bases). The receptor's source is a woman aged 18-30 years in good health and CMV-seropositive. DNA for the CDR3: TGTGCCAGCAGCTTGACTGGGACTCCCAATGAGCAGTTCTTC. Protein sequence: CASSLTGTPNEQFF.